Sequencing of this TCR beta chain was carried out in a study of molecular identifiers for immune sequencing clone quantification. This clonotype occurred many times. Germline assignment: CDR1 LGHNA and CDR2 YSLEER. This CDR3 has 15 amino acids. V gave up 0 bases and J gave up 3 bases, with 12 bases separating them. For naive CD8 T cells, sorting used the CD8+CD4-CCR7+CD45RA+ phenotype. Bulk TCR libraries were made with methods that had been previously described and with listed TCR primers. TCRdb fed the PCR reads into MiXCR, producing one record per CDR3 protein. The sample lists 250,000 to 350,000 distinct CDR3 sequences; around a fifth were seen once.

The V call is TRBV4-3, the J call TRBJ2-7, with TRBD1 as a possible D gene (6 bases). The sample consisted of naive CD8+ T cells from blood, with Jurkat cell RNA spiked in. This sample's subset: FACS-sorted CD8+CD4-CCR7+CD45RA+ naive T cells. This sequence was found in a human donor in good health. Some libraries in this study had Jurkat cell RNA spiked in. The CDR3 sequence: CASSQDLQGVYEQYF. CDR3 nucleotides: TGCGCCAGCAGCCAAGATCTACAGGGTGTCTACGAGCAGTACTTC.